This T cell receptor beta chain emerged from a study of cytomegalovirus exposure and HLA in healthy donors. 60 Vbeta and 13 Jbeta primers were used in PCR. Here immunoSEQ multiplex PCR was the method, and the copy in TCRdb shows in-frame clones only, minus some. The sample includes approximately 170,000 clones, around 68% of them seen just once. From germline, CDR1 is MNHNY and CDR2 SVGAGI (reference sequence). The CDR3 sequence is 14 residues long. The V and J ends lost 5 bases and 4 bases respectively, with 15 bases between them. General study results and limits: Specificity of three CMV-associated chains for CMV antigens was verified in vitro. In a later analysis, HLA-associated beta chains showed higher expansion and lower generation probabilities than comparable chains. Among TCR sequences, most were rare, though some public TCRs appeared in many donors.

As concerns this clone: The target antigen is unknown.

The chain is built from TRBV6-6 and TRBJ2-7; D is perhaps TRBD2 (6 bases). This clonotype was sampled from a girl between 10 and 17 years old in good health and CMV-seronegative. What was sequenced was PBMCs. The CDR3 protein is CASSRSEGRYEQYF. DNA for the CDR3: TGTGCCAGCAGTCGCTCGGAGGGCCGTTACGAGCAGTACTTC.